This T cell receptor beta chain was retrieved from a study of blood T cell repertoires in COVID-19. As for the study in general: Collection of acute and convalescent COVID-19 samples took place in the United States, Italy and Spain. In each case, the material was cDNA or gDNA derived from T cells, B-cell-depleted T cells, or PBMCs.

In the source study's methods: Estimation of nucleated cell counts was performed using reference gene primer amplification. Data came from immunoSEQ multiplex PCR; TCRdb stores just in-frame clones and leaves some out. V, J and clone size reflect that table, while D and trimming were determined from the DNA. The sample carries 150,000 or so clones, 60% to 80% recorded once. The sample comprised peripheral blood. This TCR came from a woman between 50 and 59 years old with active or convalescent COVID-19.

This CDR3 reads CASSQVAGFPYEQYF. In DNA, the CDR3 is TGCGCCAGCAGCCAAGTAGCGGGCTTTCCCTACGAGCAGTACTTC. This chain connects TRBV4-3 to TRBJ2-7; 7 nucleotides align to TRBD2. The junction had 5 bases not matched to a gene; V was cut back by 1 base and J by 2 bases. The V gene's germline CDR1 is LGHNA and CDR2 YSLEER. This CDR3 is built from 15 residues.